This TCR beta chain was documented in a study of T cell changes during pregnancy in multiple sclerosis. V lost 4 bases, J lost 3 bases, and 10 bases lay in between. This CDR3 spans 13 amino acids. Looked up from germline, CDR1 is LGHNA and CDR2 is YSLEER. This clone is a singleton in its sample. This table comes from immunoSEQ multiplex PCR, and its TCRdb copy is limited to in-frame clones, with some not included. Of 70,000 to 100,000 clones listed, about 92% are singletons. The clonotype was recovered from a female donor with multiple sclerosis, enrolled in a pregnancy study. The chain employs TRBV4-3 and TRBJ2-7; TRBD1 might be the D (6 bases). Sample: peripheral blood, taken in the first trimester of pregnancy. The CDR3, as DNA: TGCGCCAGCAGCCGAAACAGGGACTACGAGCAGTACTTC. Residues: CASSRNRDYEQYF.